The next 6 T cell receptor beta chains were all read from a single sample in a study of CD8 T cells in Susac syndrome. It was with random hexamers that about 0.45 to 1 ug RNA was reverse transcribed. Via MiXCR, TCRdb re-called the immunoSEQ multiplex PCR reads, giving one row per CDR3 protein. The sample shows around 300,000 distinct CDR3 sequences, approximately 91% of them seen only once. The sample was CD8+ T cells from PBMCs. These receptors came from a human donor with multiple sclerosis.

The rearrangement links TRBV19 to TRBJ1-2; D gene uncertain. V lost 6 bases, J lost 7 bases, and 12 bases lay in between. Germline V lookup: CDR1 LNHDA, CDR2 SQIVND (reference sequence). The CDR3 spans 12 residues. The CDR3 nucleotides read TGTGCCAGTAGGTCGGGGTCGGTTGGCTACACCTTC. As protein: CASRSGSVGYTF.

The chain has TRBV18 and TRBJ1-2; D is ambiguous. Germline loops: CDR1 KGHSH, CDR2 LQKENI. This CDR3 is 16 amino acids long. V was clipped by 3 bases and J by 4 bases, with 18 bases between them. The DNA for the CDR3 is TGTGCCAGCTCACCTTCCTATTCACGAGAGAGCTATGGCTACACCTTC. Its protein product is CASSPSYSRESYGYTF.

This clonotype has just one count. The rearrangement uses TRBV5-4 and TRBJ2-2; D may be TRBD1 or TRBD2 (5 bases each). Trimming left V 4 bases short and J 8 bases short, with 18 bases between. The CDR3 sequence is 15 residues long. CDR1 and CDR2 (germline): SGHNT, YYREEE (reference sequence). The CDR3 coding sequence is TGTGCCAGCAGCCCGGGACCGCTGGCCGGTGGGGAGCTGTTTTTT. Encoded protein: CASSPGPLAGGELFF.

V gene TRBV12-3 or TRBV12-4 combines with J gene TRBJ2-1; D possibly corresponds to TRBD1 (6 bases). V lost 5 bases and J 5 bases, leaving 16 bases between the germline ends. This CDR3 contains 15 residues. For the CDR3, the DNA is TGTGCCAGCAGTCGACCCGGGGACACGGACAATGAGCAGTTCTTC. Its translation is CASSRPGDTDNEQFF.

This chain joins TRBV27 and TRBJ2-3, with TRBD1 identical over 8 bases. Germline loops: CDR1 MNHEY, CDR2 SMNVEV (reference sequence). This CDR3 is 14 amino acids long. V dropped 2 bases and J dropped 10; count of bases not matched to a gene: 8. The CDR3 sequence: CASSLAIQGAAQYF. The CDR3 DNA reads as TGTGCCAGCAGTTTAGCCATCCAGGGGGCTGCGCAGTATTTT.

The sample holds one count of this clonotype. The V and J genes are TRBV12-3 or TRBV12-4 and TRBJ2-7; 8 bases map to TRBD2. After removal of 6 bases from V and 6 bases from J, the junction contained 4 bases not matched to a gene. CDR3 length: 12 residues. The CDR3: CASRTAGVEQYF. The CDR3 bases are TGTGCCAGCAGAACAGCGGGAGTCGAGCAGTACTTC.